This T cell receptor beta chain was captured by sequencing in a study of control samples from healthy donors and cancer patients. Produced via immunoSEQ multiplex PCR; TCRdb's table is partial and in-frame only. Of about 130,000 clones listed, around 93% were seen once; the top ten hold just over 8.5%. This CDR3 comprises 11 residues. Trimming took 5 bases from V and 6 from J, leaving 11 bases between them. Germline loops: CDR1 DFQATT, CDR2 SNEGSKA (reference sequence). The genes are TRBV20-1 and TRBJ2-7; tentatively, D is TRBD1 (6 bases). This TCR derives from a young man in good health. What was sequenced was blood. CDR3 DNA: TGCAGTGCTCGCTCAGGGGCCGAGCAGTACTTC. This sequence encodes CSARSGAEQYF.